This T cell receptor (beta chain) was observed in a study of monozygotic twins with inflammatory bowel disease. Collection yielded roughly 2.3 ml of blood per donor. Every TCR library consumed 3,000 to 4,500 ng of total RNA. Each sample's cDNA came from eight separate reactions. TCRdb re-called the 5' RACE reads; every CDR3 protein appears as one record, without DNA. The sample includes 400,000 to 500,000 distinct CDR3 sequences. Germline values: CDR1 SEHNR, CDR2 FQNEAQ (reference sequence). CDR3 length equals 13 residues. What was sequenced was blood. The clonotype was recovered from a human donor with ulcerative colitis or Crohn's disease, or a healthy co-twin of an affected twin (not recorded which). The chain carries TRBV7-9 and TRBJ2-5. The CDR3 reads CASSLLGQETQYF.